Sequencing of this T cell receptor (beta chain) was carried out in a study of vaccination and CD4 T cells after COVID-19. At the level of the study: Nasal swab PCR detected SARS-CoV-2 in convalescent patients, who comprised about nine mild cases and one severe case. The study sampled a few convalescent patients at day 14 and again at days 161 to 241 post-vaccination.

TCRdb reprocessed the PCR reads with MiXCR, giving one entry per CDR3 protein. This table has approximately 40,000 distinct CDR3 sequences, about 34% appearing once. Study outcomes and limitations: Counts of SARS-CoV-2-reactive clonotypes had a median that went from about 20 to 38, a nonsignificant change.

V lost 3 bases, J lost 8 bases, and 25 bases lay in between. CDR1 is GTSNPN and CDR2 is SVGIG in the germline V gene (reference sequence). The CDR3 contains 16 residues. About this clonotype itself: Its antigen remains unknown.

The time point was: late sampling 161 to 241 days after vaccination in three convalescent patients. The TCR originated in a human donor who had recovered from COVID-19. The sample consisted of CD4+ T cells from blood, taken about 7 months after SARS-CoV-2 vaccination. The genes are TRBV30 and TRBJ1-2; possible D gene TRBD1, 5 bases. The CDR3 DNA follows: TGTGCCTGGAGCCCTCTCCGGGGCTCCTGGAGGGGCGGCTACACCTTC. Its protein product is CAWSPLRGSWRGGYTF.